This TCR beta chain was captured by sequencing in a study of glioma-infiltrating T cells after dendritic cell vaccination. On the study more broadly: Patients had newly diagnosed or recurrent glioblastoma and received dendritic cell vaccines.

Germline CDR1 reads GTSNPN; CDR2 reads SVGIG (reference sequence). This CDR3 comprises 13 residues. The primer mix had 60 V beta and 13 J beta primers. Produced via immunoSEQ multiplex PCR; TCRdb's table is partial and in-frame only. In the table there are some 99,000 clones, over 80% of which are singletons. About this clone: As yet, its antigen is unknown. A read error may produce the germline difference seen at one junction end.

Time point here: after dendritic cell vaccination, including at tumor progression/relapse. Findings of the study overall: Patients with more pretreatment TILs had longer time to progression and survival.

The gene calls are TRBV30 and TRBJ1-2; perhaps TRBD1 as D (6 bases). The input for sequencing was blood, taken after dendritic cell vaccination. This TCR derives from a human donor with glioblastoma. For the CDR3, the DNA is TGTGCCTGGAGTTACGGACAGAACTATGGCTACATCTTC. Its translation: CAWSYGQNYGYIF.